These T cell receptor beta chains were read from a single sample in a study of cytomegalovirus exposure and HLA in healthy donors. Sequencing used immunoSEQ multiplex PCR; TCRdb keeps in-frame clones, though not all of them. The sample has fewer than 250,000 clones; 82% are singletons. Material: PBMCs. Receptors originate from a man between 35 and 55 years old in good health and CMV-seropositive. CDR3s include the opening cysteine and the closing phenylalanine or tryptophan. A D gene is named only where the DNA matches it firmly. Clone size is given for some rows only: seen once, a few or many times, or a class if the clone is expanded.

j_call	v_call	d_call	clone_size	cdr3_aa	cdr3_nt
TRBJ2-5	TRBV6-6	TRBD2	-	CASSRGLAETQYF	TGTGCCAGCAGTCGAGGACTAGCGGAGACCCAGTACTTC
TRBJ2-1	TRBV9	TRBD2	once	CASSPSGRAAYNEQFF	TGTGCCAGCAGCCCCAGCGGGAGGGCCGCCTACAATGAGCAGTTCTTC
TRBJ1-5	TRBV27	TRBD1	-	CASSLGQGKLQPQHF	TGTGCCAGCAGTTTAGGACAGGGGAAGCTTCAGCCCCAGCATTTT
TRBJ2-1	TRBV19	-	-	CASSEQGLTYNEQFF	TGTGCCAGTAGCGAACAGGGTCTGACCTACAATGAGCAGTTCTTC
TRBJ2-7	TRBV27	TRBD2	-	CASSSLAGGDEQYF	TGTGCCAGCAGTTCTTTAGCGGGAGGGGACGAGCAGTACTTC
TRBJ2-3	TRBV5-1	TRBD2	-	CASGASGSTDTQYF	TGCGCCAGCGGGGCTAGCGGGAGCACAGATACGCAGTATTTT
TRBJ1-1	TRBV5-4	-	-	CASSWTGTMNTEAFF	TGTGCCAGCAGCTGGACCGGGACAATGAACACTGAAGCTTTCTTT
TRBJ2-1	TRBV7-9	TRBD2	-	CASSSGLAGGLYSYNEQFF	TGTGCCAGCAGCTCGGGACTAGCGGGAGGGTTGTACTCCTACAATGAGCAGTTCTTC
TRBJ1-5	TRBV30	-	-	CARPPACLVGNQPQHF	TGTGCCCGCCCCCCCGCCTGCTTGGTAGGCAATCAGCCCCAGCATTTT
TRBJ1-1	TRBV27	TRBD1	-	CASSWRGHTEAFF	TGTGCCAGCAGTTGGAGGGGGCACACTGAAGCTTTCTTT
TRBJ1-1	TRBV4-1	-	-	CASSQMWSNTEAFF	TGCGCCAGCAGCCAGATGTGGAGTAACACTGAAGCTTTCTTT
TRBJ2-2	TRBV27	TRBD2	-	CASLPGGSPGELFF	TGTGCCAGCCTACCGGGAGGAAGCCCCGGGGAGCTGTTTTTT
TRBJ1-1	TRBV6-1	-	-	CASSGGSGAEAFF	TGTGCCAGCAGTGGAGGGAGTGGGGCTGAAGCTTTCTTT
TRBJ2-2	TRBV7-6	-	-	CASSLPGPTGELFF	TGTGCCAGCAGCTTACCAGGGCCCACCGGGGAGCTGTTTTTT
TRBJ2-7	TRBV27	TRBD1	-	CASSLAGQGIYEQYF	TGTGCCAGCAGTTTAGCGGGACAGGGGATCTACGAGCAGTACTTC
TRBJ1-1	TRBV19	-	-	CASSEQGTEAFF	TGTGCCAGTAGTGAACAGGGCACTGAAGCTTTCTTT
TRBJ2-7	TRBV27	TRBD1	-	CASSQGQGWYEQYF	TGTGCCAGCAGTCAAGGACAGGGGTGGTACGAGCAGTACTTC
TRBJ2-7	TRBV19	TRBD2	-	CASSIKGLAGLNPLEQYF	TGTGCCAGTAGTATTAAGGGACTAGCGGGACTAAACCCCCTCGAGCAGTACTTC
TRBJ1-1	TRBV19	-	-	CASSTTGMNTEAFF	TGTGCCAGTAGTACCACAGGCATGAACACTGAAGCTTTCTTT
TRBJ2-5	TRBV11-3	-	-	CASSFGSGGLQETQYF	TGTGCCAGCAGCTTTGGTAGTGGGGGACTTCAAGAGACCCAGTACTTC
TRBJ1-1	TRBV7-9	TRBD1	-	CASSPSGQGVEYTEAFF	TGTGCCAGCAGCCCTAGCGGACAGGGGGTGGAGTACACTGAAGCTTTCTTT
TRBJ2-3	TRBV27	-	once	CASSNPILTDTQYF	TGTGCCAGCAGTAACCCGATACTCACAGATACGCAGTATTTT
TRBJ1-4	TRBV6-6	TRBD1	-	CASSPGGRGEKLFF	TGTGCCAGCAGTCCAGGGGGTCGGGGTGAAAAACTGTTTTTT
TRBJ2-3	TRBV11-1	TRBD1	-	CAVTRDRATDTQYF	TGTGCCGTGACTCGGGACAGAGCGACAGATACGCAGTATTTT
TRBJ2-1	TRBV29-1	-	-	CSVGRAGSNNEQFF	TGCAGCGTTGGACGTGCAGGGTCAAATAATGAGCAGTTCTTC
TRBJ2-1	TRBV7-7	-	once	CASSPDRSRFNEQFF	TGTGCTAGCAGCCCAGACCGGAGTCGGTTCAATGAGCAGTTCTTC
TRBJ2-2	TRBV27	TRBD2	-	CASSPGLAANTGELFF	TGTGCCAGCAGCCCGGGACTAGCGGCGAACACCGGGGAGCTGTTTTTT
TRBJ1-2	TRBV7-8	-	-	CASSSEGGHTF	TGTGCCAGCAGCTCCGAGGGAGGGCACACCTTC
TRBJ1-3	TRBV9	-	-	CASSVTTGNTIYF	TGTGCCAGCAGCGTAACAACTGGAAACACCATATATTTT
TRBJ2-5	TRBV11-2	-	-	CASSLDPGTQYF	TGTGCCAGCAGCTTAGACCCCGGGACCCAGTACTTC
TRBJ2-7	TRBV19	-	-	CASSPGWELVQYF	TGTGCCAGTAGTCCGGGATGGGAACTCGTGCAGTACTTC
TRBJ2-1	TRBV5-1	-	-	CASSLVWSGLENNEQFF	TGCGCCAGCAGCTTGGTGTGGTCGGGACTGGAAAACAATGAGCAGTTCTTC
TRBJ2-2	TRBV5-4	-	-	CASSLREKDTGELFF	TGTGCCAGCAGCTTACGGGAGAAGGACACCGGGGAGCTGTTTTTT
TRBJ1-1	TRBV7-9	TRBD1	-	CASSPGQGAEAFF	TGTGCCAGCAGCCCAGGACAGGGGGCTGAAGCTTTCTTT
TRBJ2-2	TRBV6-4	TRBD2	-	CASSDSFTGPGGELFF	TGTGCCAGCAGTGACTCCTTCACAGGCCCGGGGGGAGAGCTGTTTTTT
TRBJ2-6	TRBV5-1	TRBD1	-	CASSFPGQGLNVLTF	TGCGCCAGCAGCTTCCCGGGACAGGGTTTAAACGTCCTGACTTTC
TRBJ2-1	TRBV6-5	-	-	CASSSHRARVYNEQFF	TGTGCCAGCAGTTCCCACCGCGCCAGGGTCTACAATGAGCAGTTCTTC
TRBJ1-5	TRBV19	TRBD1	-	CASSIWTGDQPQHF	TGTGCCAGTAGTATCTGGACAGGGGATCAGCCCCAGCATTTT
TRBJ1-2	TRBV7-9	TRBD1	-	CASSPEGGAPNYGYTF	TGTGCCAGCAGCCCAGAAGGGGGCGCCCCTAACTATGGCTACACCTTC
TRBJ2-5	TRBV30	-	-	CAWSFGGGTQYF	TGTGCCTGGAGTTTCGGGGGTGGGACCCAGTACTTC
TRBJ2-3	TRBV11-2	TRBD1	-	CASSIYRGPSTDTQYF	TGTGCCAGCAGCATATACAGGGGCCCATCCACAGATACGCAGTATTTT
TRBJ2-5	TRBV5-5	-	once	CASRPYPTPTPQETQYF	TGTGCCAGCAGGCCTTACCCAACCCCCACACCCCAAGAGACCCAGTACTTC
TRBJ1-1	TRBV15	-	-	CATSSPGDWTEAFF	TGTGCCACCAGCAGTCCGGGGGATTGGACTGAAGCTTTCTTT
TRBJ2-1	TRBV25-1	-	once	CASSEWASPPNEQFF	TGTGCCAGCAGTGAATGGGCTAGCCCCCCCAATGAGCAGTTCTTC
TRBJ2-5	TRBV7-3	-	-	CASSIFGRGVQETQYF	TGTGCCAGCAGTATCTTCGGGAGAGGGGTCCAAGAGACCCAGTACTTC
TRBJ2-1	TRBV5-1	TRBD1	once	CASSVPTGGKYNEQFF	TGCGCCAGCAGCGTCCCCACAGGGGGCAAGTACAATGAGCAGTTCTTC
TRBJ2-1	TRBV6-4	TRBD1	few	CASSPTGLATEQFF	TGTGCCAGCAGCCCGACAGGGTTAGCGACTGAGCAGTTCTTC
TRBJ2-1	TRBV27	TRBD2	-	CASSLSRGGPKEQFF	TGTGCCAGCAGTTTATCGCGGGGAGGGCCTAAAGAGCAGTTCTTC
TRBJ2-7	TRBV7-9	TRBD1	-	CASSKFDRAYEQYF	TGTGCCAGCAGCAAATTCGACAGGGCCTACGAGCAGTACTTC
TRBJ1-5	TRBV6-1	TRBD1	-	CASRGQGDQPQHF	TGTGCCAGCCGAGGACAGGGAGATCAGCCCCAGCATTTT
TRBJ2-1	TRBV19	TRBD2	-	CASTWTSGAYNEQFF	TGTGCCAGTACGTGGACTAGCGGGGCCTACAATGAGCAGTTCTTC